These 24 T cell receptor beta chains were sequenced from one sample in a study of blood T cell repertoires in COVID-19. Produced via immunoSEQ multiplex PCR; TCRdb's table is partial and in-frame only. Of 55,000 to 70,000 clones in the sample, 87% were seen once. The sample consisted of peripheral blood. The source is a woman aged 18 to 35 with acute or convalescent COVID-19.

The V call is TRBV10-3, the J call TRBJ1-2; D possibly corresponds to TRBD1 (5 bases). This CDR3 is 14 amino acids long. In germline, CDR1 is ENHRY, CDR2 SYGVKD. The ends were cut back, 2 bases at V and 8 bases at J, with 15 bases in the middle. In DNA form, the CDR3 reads TGTGCCATCAGTGAGGCGCATGGGGCCGGCGGCTACACCTTC. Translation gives CAISEAHGAGGYTF.

CDR3: CASRLGVDEQFF. The CDR3 DNA is TGTGCCAGCAGGCTAGGGGTGGATGAGCAGTTCTTC. This chain connects TRBV12-3 or TRBV12-4 to TRBJ2-1; D is possibly TRBD1 (5 bases). This CDR3 contains 12 residues. The V end was cut by 6 bases, the J end by 8 bases, with 11 bases between.

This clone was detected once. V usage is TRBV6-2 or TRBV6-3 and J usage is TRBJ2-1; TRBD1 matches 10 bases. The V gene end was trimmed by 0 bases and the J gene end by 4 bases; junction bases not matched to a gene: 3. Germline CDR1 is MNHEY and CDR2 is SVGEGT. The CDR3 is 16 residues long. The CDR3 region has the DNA TGTGCCAGCAGTTACTCAACGGGACAGGGGTACAATGAGCAGTTCTTC. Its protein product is CASSYSTGQGYNEQFF.

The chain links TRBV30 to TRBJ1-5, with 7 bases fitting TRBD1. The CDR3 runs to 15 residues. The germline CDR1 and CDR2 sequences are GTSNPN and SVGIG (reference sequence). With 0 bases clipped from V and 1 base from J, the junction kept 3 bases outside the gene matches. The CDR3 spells CAWSVKGASNQPQHF. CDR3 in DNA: TGTGCCTGGAGTGTAAAGGGGGCCAGCAATCAGCCCCAGCATTTT.

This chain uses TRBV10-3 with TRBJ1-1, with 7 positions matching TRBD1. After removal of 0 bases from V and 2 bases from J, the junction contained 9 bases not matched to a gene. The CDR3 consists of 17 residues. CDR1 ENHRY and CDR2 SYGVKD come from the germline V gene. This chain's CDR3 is CAISESGDSPANTEAFF. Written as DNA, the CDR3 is TGTGCCATCAGTGAGTCAGGGGACAGCCCCGCAAACACTGAAGCTTTCTTT.

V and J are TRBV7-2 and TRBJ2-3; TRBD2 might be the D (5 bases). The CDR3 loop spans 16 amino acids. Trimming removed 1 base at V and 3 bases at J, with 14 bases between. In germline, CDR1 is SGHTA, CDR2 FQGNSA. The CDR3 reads CASSLVIRGLTDTQYF. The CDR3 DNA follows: TGTGCCAGCAGCTTAGTGATTCGGGGTCTGACAGATACGCAGTATTTT.

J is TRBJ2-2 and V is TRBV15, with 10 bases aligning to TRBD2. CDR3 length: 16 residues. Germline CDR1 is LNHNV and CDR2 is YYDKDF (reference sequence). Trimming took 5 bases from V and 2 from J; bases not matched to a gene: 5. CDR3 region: CATSVAGGPNTGELFF. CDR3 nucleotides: TGTGCCACCAGCGTAGCGGGGGGACCTAACACCGGGGAGCTGTTTTTT. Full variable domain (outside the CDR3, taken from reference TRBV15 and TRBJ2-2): DAMVIQNPRYQVTQFGKPVTLSCSQTLNHNVMYWYQQKSSQAPKLLFHYYDKDFNNEADTPDNFQSRRPNTSFCFLDIRSPGLGDTAMYLCATSVAGGPNTGELFFGEGSRLTVL.

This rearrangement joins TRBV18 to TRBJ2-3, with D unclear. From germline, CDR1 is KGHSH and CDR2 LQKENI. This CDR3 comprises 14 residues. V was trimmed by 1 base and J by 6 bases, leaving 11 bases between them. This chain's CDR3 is CASSPQGPRDTQYF. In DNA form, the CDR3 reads TGTGCCAGCTCACCACAAGGCCCCAGGGATACGCAGTATTTT. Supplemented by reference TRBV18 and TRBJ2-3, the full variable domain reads NAGVMQNPRHLVRRRGQEARLRCSPMKGHSHVYWYRQLPEEGLKFMVYLQKENIIDESGMPKERFSAEFPKEGPSILRIQQVVRGDSAAYFCASSPQGPRDTQYFGPGTRLTVL.

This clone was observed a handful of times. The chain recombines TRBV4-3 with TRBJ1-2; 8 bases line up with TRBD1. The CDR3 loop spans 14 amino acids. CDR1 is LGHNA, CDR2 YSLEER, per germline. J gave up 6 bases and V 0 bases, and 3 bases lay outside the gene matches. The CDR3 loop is CASSQDWTGNGYTF. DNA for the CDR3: TGCGCCAGCAGCCAAGACTGGACAGGGAATGGCTACACCTTC.

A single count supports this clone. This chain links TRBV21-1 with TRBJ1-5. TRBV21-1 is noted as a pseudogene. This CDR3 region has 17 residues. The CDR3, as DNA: TGTGCCAGCAGCAAAGTTCAAGAGGGAAATAGCAATCAGCCCCAGCATTTT. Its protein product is CASSKVQEGNSNQPQHF.

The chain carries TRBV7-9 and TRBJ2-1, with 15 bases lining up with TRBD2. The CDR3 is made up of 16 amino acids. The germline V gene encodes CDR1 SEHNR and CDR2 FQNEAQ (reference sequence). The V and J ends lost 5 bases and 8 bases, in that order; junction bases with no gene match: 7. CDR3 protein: CASSTWTSGGAHEQFF. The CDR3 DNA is TGTGCCAGCAGCACCTGGACTAGCGGGGGGGCCCATGAGCAGTTCTTC.

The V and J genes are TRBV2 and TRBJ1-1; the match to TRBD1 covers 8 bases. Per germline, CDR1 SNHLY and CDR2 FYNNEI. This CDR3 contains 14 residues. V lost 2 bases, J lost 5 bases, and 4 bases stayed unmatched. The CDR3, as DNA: TGTGCCAGCAGTGAACAGGGGGCGGGAACTGAAGCTTTCTTT. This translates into CASSEQGAGTEAFF.

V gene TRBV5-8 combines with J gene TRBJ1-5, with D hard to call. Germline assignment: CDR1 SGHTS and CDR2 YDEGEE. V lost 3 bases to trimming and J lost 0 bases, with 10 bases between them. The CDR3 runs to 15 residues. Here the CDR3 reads CASSWGEYSNQPQHF. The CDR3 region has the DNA TGTGCCAGCAGCTGGGGAGAGTATAGCAATCAGCCCCAGCATTTT.

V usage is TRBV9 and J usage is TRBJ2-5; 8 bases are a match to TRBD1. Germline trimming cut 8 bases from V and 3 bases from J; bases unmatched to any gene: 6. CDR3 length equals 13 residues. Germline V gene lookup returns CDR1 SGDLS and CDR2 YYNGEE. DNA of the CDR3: TGTGCCAGTCCGGGACAGGAAAAAGAGACCCAGTACTTC. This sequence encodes CASPGQEKETQYF.

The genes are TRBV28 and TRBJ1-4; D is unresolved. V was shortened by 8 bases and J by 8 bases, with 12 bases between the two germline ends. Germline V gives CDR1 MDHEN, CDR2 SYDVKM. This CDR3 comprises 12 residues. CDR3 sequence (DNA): TGTGCCAGCTCCGGCGGTGGCGAAAAACTGTTTTTT. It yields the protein CASSGGGEKLFF. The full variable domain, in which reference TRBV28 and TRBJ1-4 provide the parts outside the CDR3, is DVKVTQSSRYLVKRTGEKVFLECVQDMDHENMFWYRQDPGLGLRLIYFSYDVKMKEKGDIPEGYSVSREKKERFSLILESASTNQTSMYLCASSGGGEKLFFGSGTQLSVL.

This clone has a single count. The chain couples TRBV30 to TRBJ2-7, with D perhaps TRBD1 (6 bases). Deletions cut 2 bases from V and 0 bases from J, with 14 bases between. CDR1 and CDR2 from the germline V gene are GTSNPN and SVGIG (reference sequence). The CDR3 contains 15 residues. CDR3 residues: CAWSFGQQHSYEQYF. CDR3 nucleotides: TGTGCCTGGAGTTTCGGACAGCAACACTCCTACGAGCAGTACTTC.

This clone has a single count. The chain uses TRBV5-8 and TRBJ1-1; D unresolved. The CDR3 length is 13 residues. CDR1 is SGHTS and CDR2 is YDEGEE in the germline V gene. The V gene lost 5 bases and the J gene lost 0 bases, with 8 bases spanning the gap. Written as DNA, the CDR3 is TGTGCCAGCAGGTTCGACATGAACACTGAAGCTTTCTTT. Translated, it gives CASRFDMNTEAFF.

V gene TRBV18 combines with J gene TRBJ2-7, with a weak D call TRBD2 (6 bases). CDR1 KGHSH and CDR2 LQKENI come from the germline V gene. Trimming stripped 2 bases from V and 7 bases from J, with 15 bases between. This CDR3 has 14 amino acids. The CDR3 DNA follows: TGTGCCAGCTCACCAACGATCGGGGAGGTGGAGCAGTACTTC. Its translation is CASSPTIGEVEQYF.

The CDR3 region is CAWSVESLNTEAFF. For the CDR3, the DNA is TGTGCCTGGAGTGTGGAGTCATTGAACACTGAAGCTTTCTTT. This chain joins TRBV30 and TRBJ1-1; no reliable D call. Per the germline V gene, CDR1 is GTSNPN and CDR2 is SVGIG (reference sequence). V was cut by 0 bases and J by 0 bases, with 8 bases left in between. The CDR3 covers 14 residues.

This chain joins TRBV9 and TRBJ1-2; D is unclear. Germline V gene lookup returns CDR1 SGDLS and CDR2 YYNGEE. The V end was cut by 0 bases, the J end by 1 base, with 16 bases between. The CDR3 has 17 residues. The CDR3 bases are TGTGCCAGCAGCGTAGAAGGAGGAAGCCTACTTAACTATGGCTACACCTTC. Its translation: CASSVEGGSLLNYGYTF.

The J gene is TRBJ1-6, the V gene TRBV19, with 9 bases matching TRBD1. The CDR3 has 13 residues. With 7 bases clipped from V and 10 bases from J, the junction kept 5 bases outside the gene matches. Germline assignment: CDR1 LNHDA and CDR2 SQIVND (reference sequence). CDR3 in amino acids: CASKTGTGSPLHF. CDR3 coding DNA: TGTGCCAGTAAGACCGGGACAGGGTCACCCCTCCACTTT.

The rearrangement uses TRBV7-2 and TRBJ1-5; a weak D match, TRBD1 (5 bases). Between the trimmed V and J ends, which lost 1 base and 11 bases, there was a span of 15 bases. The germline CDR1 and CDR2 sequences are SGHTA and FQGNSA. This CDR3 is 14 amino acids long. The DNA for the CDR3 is TGTGCCAGCAGCTTAGTAAACAGGCAAGGGGCCCAGCATTTT. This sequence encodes CASSLVNRQGAQHF. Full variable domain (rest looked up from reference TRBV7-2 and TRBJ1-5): GAGVSQSPSNKVTEKGKDVELRCDPISGHTALYWYRQSLGQGLEFLIYFQGNSAPDKSGLPSDRFSAERTGGSVSTLTIQRTQQEDSAVYLCASSLVNRQGAQHFGDGTRLSIL.

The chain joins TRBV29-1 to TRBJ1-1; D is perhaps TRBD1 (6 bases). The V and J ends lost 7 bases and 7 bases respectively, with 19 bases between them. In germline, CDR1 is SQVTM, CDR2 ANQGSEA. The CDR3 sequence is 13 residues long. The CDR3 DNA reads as TGCAGCGGGGGGAAAGGGGGACTAGGTGAAGCTTTCTTT. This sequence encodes CSGGKGGLGEAFF.

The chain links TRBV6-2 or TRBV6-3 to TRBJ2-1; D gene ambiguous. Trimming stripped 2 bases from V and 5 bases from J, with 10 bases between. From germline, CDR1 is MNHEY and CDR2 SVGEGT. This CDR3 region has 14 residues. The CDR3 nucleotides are TGTGCCAGCAGTTACACAGACCAAAACAATGAGCAGTTCTTC. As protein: CASSYTDQNNEQFF.